This TCR beta chain was identified in a study of immune heterogeneity within non-small cell lung tumors. This clonotype was counted ten times or more. A first 10-cycle multiplex round used 32 V-gene and 13 J-gene primers on TCR beta CDR3. TCRdb independently ran MiXCR on the multiplex PCR reads; one entry per CDR3 protein. The sample records around 21,000 distinct CDR3 sequences, 25% to 30% being singletons. This CDR3 spans 13 amino acids. The V gene's germline CDR1 is GTSNPN and CDR2 SVGIG (reference sequence). V lost 8 bases to trimming and J lost 5 bases; unmatched junction nucleotides: 3. Template came from bulk tumor genomic DNA, at approximately 540 ng per sample. Multiple widely separated biopsies were taken from each primary tumor at surgery. Samples came from untreated patients having curative surgery for newly diagnosed non-small cell lung cancer.

Sequencing used lung tumor tissue. This clonotype originated in a man in his forties with non-small cell lung cancer. This chain links TRBV30 with TRBJ2-3; 14 bases are shared with TRBD2. The chain's CDR3 is CAATSGREDTQYF. The CDR3 DNA sequence: TGTGCCGCGACTAGCGGGAGGGAAGATACGCAGTATTTT.